The 24 T cell receptor beta chains reported below all come from one sample, sequenced in a study of T-cell memory formation after mild COVID-19. TCRdb passed the 5' RACE reads through MiXCR, listing each CDR3 protein once. The repertoire holds more than 150,000 distinct CDR3 sequences, with 18% as singletons. The source material was PBMCs or a T cell subset sorted from them (not recorded which). The receptors were gathered from a man aged 18 to 35 who had mild COVID-19 (a few samples of this study predate the infection). Cell type and time point are not known.

This clonotype was detected only a few times. The gene calls are TRBV6-5 and TRBJ1-5; no firm D call. Trimming shortened V by 3 bases and J by 7 bases, and 16 bases separated the two germline ends. CDR1 is MNHEY, CDR2 SVGAGI, per germline. The CDR3 runs 15 residues. The CDR3 sequence: CASSYSPWAGQPQHF. The DNA for the CDR3 is TGTGCCAGCAGTTATTCCCCTTGGGCAGGCCAGCCCCAGCATTTT.

The rearrangement joins TRBV18 to TRBJ1-1; D is undetermined. This CDR3 spans 12 amino acids. Trimming pared 6 bases from V and 4 bases from J, leaving 9 bases between. Germline loops: CDR1 KGHSH, CDR2 LQKENI. The DNA of the CDR3 is TGTGCCAGCTCTCCATCCCTCACTGAAGCTTTCTTT. It encodes CASSPSLTEAFF.

The rearrangement uses TRBV5-1 and TRBJ2-1; 7 bases match TRBD1. Per germline, CDR1 SGHRS and CDR2 YFSETQ. The ends lost 4 bases at V and 5 bases at J; junction bases unmatched: 12. This CDR3 is 16 amino acids long. The chain's CDR3 is CASSLTPWTGDNEQFF. Written as DNA, the CDR3 is TGCGCCAGCAGCCTAACCCCTTGGACAGGCGACAATGAGCAGTTCTTC.

This clonotype has at least ten counts. The V call is TRBV5-1, the J call TRBJ1-5; D unresolved. Per germline, CDR1 SGHRS and CDR2 YFSETQ. This CDR3 has 14 residues. Deletions cut 1 base from V and 2 bases from J, with 7 bases between. CDR3 sequence reads: CASSLTPGNQPQHF. The CDR3 bases are TGCGCCAGCAGCTTGACACCTGGCAATCAGCCCCAGCATTTT. The full variable domain, completed using reference TRBV5-1 and TRBJ1-5, is KAGVTQTPRYLIKTRGQQVTLSCSPISGHRSVSWYQQTPGQGLQFLFEYFSETQRNKGNFPGRFSGRQFSNSRSEMNVSTLELGDSALYLCASSLTPGNQPQHFGDGTRLSIL.

V and J are TRBV4-2 and TRBJ2-3; 7 bases align to TRBD2. Germline CDR1 is LGHNA and CDR2 is YNFKEQ. The CDR3 totals 16 residues. V shed 4 bases and J 5 bases; nucleotides not matched to a gene: 12. CDR3 DNA: TGTGCCAGCAGCCTACTACTAGCGCCCCCCGGAGATACGCAGTATTTT. Protein product: CASSLLLAPPGDTQYF.

There are many counts of this clonotype. The chain combines TRBV7-9 with TRBJ2-4; D is perhaps TRBD1 (5 bases). V lost 5 bases, J lost 12 bases, and 17 bases lay in between. Germline assignment: CDR1 SEHNR and CDR2 FQNEAQ (reference sequence). The CDR3 consists of 13 residues. CDR3 amino acids: CASSLVGRGSQYF. The CDR3 region has the DNA TGTGCCAGCAGCCTCGTGGGGCGAGGAAGTCAGTACTTC.

The rearrangement uses TRBV9 and TRBJ2-2; maybe TRBD1 (5 bases). Germline V lookup: CDR1 SGDLS, CDR2 YYNGEE. V lost 3 bases to trimming and J lost 0 bases, with 12 bases between them. The CDR3 covers 16 residues. DNA for the CDR3: TGTGCCAGCAGCGGAACAGACAGCGCGAACACCGGGGAGCTGTTTTTT. Translation gives CASSGTDSANTGELFF.

The genes are TRBV21-1 and TRBJ2-4; the table's D call of TRBD1 was not tested on the DNA. TRBV21-1 corresponds to a pseudogene. The CDR3 contains 17 residues. The CDR3 sequence: CASSKPGGLPAKNIQYF. CDR3 DNA sequence: TGTGCCAGCAGCAAACCAGGGGGTCTTCCCGCCAAAAACATTCAGTACTTC.

This sequence joins TRBV5-1 and TRBJ2-7; the match to TRBD1 covers 7 bases. Losses at the gene ends were 2 bases for V and 0 bases for J; bases not matched to a gene: 8. Germline V gene lookup returns CDR1 SGHRS and CDR2 YFSETQ. The CDR3 has 16 residues. For the CDR3, the DNA is TGCGCCAGCAGCTTTACCGCCGGGACAGCCTCCTACGAGCAGTACTTC. Residues: CASSFTAGTASYEQYF.

Only a few counts were recorded for this clonotype. The chain couples TRBV19 to TRBJ1-1; TRBD1 might be the D (5 bases). CDR1 is LNHDA, CDR2 SQIVND, per germline (reference sequence). The CDR3 totals 11 residues. The V and J ends lost 9 bases and 4 bases respectively, with 9 bases between them. The CDR3 DNA reads TGTGCCAGAGGGGAGGGCACTGAAGCTTTCTTT. It yields the protein CARGEGTEAFF.

The chain carries TRBV5-6 and TRBJ2-4, with D unresolved. V was shortened by 4 bases and J by 11 bases, with 13 bases between the two germline ends. The CDR3 covers 12 residues. The germline V gene encodes CDR1 SGHDT and CDR2 YYEEEE. The CDR3 DNA sequence: TGTGCCAGCAGCGCGGAGTCCACCCTTCAGTACTTC. Its translation is CASSAESTLQYF.

This clonotype showed up just a few times. This chain uses TRBV7-2 with TRBJ2-1; D could derive from TRBD1 or TRBD2 (6 bases each). V was clipped by 5 bases and J by 8 bases, with 19 bases between them. Germline CDR1 is SGHTA and CDR2 is FQGNSA. The CDR3 totals 15 residues. The CDR3 here is CASSHSGGGRYEQFF. CDR3 coding DNA: TGTGCCAGCAGCCATAGTGGAGGGGGAAGATATGAGCAGTTCTTC.

In regard to this clonotype: This may be a read error: a much more frequent sequence differs by one nucleotide. The chain links TRBV29-1 to TRBJ1-1; D unclear. There are 10 residues in the CDR3. Trimming took off 7 bases at V and 4 bases at J, with 7 bases between the two ends. CDR1 and CDR2 from the germline V gene are SQVTM and ANQGSEA. The CDR3: CSALVTEAFF. The CDR3 DNA reads TGCAGCGCCCTGGTCACTGAAGCTTTCTTT.

The chain couples TRBV12-3 or TRBV12-4 to TRBJ2-5, with 12 nucleotides matching TRBD2. Trimming at V came to 5 bases and at J to 2 bases, leaving 3 bases not matched to a gene. CDR3 size: 15 residues. The CDR3 loop reads CASSRLAGAQETQYF. The CDR3 DNA reads as TGTGCCAGCAGTAGACTAGCGGGGGCTCAAGAGACCCAGTACTTC.

The sample holds a few counts of this clonotype. The V gene is TRBV20-1, the J gene TRBJ1-2, with a possible D match to TRBD1 (6 bases). CDR1 is DFQATT, CDR2 SNEGSKA, per germline (reference sequence). V lost 1 base and J 0 bases, leaving 9 bases between the germline ends. This CDR3 region has 14 residues. This CDR3 is CSARGRQANYGYTF. CDR3 DNA: TGCAGTGCTAGAGGGAGACAGGCTAACTATGGCTACACCTTC.

The chain links TRBV28 to TRBJ2-5; D may be TRBD1 (5 bases). Trimming removed 3 bases from V and 7 bases from J, with 15 bases in between. The CDR3 sequence is 14 residues long. Germline CDR1 and CDR2: MDHEN and SYDVKM. CDR3 amino acids: CASSFQGRSGTQYF. The CDR3 DNA is TGTGCCAGCAGTTTTCAGGGCCGGTCTGGGACCCAGTACTTC.

In its sample, this clonotype was seen a few times. The gene calls are TRBV5-1 and TRBJ2-3; 8 positions match TRBD2. Germline V gives CDR1 SGHRS, CDR2 YFSETQ. Trimming cost V 0 bases and J 4 bases; bases outside gene matches: 10. CDR3 length equals 17 residues. The CDR3 DNA sequence: TGCGCCAGCAGCTTGGAGCTGTTGAGCGGGGGTGCAGATACGCAGTATTTT. Its protein is CASSLELLSGGADTQYF. The full variable domain, completed using reference TRBV5-1 and TRBJ2-3, is KAGVTQTPRYLIKTRGQQVTLSCSPISGHRSVSWYQQTPGQGLQFLFEYFSETQRNKGNFPGRFSGRQFSNSRSEMNVSTLELGDSALYLCASSLELLSGGADTQYFGPGTRLTVL.

In this sample, this clonotype turned up a few times. The CDR3: CASSLVGVAEAFF. The CDR3 DNA reads TGTGCCAGCAGCTTGGTAGGGGTTGCTGAAGCTTTCTTT. This rearrangement joins TRBV5-4 to TRBJ1-1; D possibly corresponds to TRBD1 (5 bases). V gave up 0 bases and J gave up 6 bases, with 9 bases separating them. The CDR3 totals 13 residues. Germline CDR1 reads SGHNT; CDR2 reads YYREEE (reference sequence).

The genes are TRBV6-5 and TRBJ2-3; 13 bases match TRBD2. CDR1 and CDR2 from the germline V gene are MNHEY and SVGAGI. The CDR3 loop spans 16 amino acids. The V and J ends lost 6 bases and 5 bases, in that order; junction bases with no gene match: 8. The CDR3 coding sequence is TGTGCCAGCAGAATCGGACTAGCGGGGGTGGGAGATACGCAGTATTTT. Its translation: CASRIGLAGVGDTQYF.

A few counts support this clonotype. This rearrangement joins TRBV20-1 to TRBJ2-7, with D perhaps matching TRBD2 (7 bases). Trimming shortened V by 1 base and J by 2 bases, and 12 bases separated the two germline ends. The CDR3 has 14 amino acids. Germline V gives CDR1 DFQATT, CDR2 SNEGSKA (reference sequence). The CDR3 spells CSARVGGPPYEQYF. The CDR3 DNA reads TGCAGTGCTAGAGTCGGGGGGCCCCCCTACGAGCAGTACTTC.

The genes are TRBV6-5 and TRBJ2-1, with 12 nucleotides matching TRBD2. The V gene end was trimmed by 6 bases and the J gene end by 5 bases; junction bases not matched to a gene: 8. Germline assignment: CDR1 MNHEY and CDR2 SVGAGI. The CDR3 has 16 residues. CDR3 sequence: CASRGLAGRRDNEQFF. The CDR3 nucleotides read TGTGCCAGCAGGGGACTAGCGGGTCGTCGGGACAATGAGCAGTTCTTC.

Only a few counts were recorded for this clonotype. V and J are TRBV5-6 and TRBJ2-3; D is perhaps TRBD2 (5 bases). The CDR3 runs to 16 residues. Germline V lookup: CDR1 SGHDT, CDR2 YYEEEE. Trimming cost V 2 bases and J 1 base, with 14 bases left between them. CDR3 region: CASSFFLARGTDTQYF. The DNA for the CDR3 is TGTGCCAGCAGCTTCTTCCTAGCTCGGGGCACAGATACGCAGTATTTT.

The gene calls are TRBV5-1 and TRBJ2-1; the D gene is possibly TRBD1 (5 bases). The germline V gene encodes CDR1 SGHRS and CDR2 YFSETQ. Between the trimmed V and J ends, which lost 1 base and 12 bases, there was a span of 17 bases. This CDR3 spans 14 amino acids. This CDR3 is CASSLSPGPQGQFF. CDR3 DNA: TGCGCCAGCAGCTTGAGCCCAGGGCCTCAGGGGCAGTTCTTC.

The chain couples TRBV7-2 to TRBJ2-7; TRBD1 aligns across 9 bases. CDR3 length: 15 amino acids. The germline gives CDR1 SGHTA, CDR2 FQGNSA. With V trimmed by 0 bases and J by 9 bases, 9 bases remained unmatched. The CDR3 protein is CASSLATGTGTAQYF. The CDR3 DNA reads as TGTGCCAGCAGCTTAGCGACCGGGACAGGGACCGCGCAGTACTTC.